This section outlines one TCR beta chain sequence together with its context. The antigen remains undetermined. Germline assignment: CDR1 SQVTM and CDR2 ANQGSEA. This CDR3 comprises 13 residues. This sample was taken from a study of CXCR3-negative and CXCR3-positive naive CD8 T cells. Study observations and caveats: CXCR3-negative and CXCR3-positive naive cells shared comparable TRBV-TRBJ usage, but memory cells did not. The study found comparably high diversity in both naive subsets and much lower diversity in memory CD8+ cells.

5' RACE with UMI labels generated the TRB cDNA libraries. One entry per CDR3 protein, without DNA, is what TCRdb gives after re-calling the 5' RACE reads. In total, the table holds around 140,000 distinct CDR3 sequences. The sequenced sample was naive CXCR3- CD8+ T cells from blood. The subset denotes: CD45RO-CCR7+CD27+CD95- naive CD8+ T cells lacking CXCR3 (TNR3-). The receptor's source is a human donor in good health. Some clones in this sample may be carry-over from other donors' samples. The V gene is TRBV29-1, the J gene TRBJ2-1. The chain's CDR3 is CSVEGRSYNEQFF.